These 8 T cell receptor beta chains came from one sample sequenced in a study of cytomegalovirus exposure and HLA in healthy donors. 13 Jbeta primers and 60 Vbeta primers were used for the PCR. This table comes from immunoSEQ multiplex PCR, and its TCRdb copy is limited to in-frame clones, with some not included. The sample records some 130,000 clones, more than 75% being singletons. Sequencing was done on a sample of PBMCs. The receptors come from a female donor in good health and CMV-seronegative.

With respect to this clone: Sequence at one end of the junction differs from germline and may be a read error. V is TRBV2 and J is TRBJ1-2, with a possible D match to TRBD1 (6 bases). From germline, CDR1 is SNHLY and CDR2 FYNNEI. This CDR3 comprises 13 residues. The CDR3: CASSEGPQRDIVF. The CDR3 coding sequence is TGTGCCAGCAGTGAAGGCCCCCAGCGGGACATCGTCTTC. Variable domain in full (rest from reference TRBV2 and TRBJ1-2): EPEVTQTPSHQVTQMGQEVILRCVPISNHLYFYWYRQILGQKVEFLVSFYNNEISEKSEIFDDQFSVERPDGSNFTLKIRSTKLEDSAMYFCASSEGPQRDIVFGSGTRLTVV.

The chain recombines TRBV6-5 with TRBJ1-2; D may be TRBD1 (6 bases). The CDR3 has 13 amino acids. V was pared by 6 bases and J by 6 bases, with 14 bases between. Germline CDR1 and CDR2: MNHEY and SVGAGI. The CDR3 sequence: CASRGDTEDGYTF. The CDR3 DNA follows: TGTGCCAGCAGAGGGGACACAGAGGATGGCTACACCTTC.

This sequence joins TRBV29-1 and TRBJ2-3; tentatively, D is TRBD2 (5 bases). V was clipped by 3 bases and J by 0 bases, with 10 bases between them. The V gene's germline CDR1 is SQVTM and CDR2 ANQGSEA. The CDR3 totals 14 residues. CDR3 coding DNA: TGCAGCGTTGATAACGGGGTGAGCACAGATACGCAGTATTTT. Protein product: CSVDNGVSTDTQYF.

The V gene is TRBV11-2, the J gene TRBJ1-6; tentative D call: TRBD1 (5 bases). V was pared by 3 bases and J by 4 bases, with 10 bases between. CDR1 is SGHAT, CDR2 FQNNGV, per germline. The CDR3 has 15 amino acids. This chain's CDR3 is CASSLTESYNSPLHF. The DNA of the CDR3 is TGTGCCAGCAGCTTGACAGAATCTTATAATTCACCCCTCCACTTT. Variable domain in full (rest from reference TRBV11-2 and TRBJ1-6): EAGVAQSPRYKIIEKRQSVAFWCNPISGHATLYWYQQILGQGPKLLIQFQNNGVVDDSQLPKDRFSAERLKGVDSTLKIQPAKLEDSAVYLCASSLTESYNSPLHFGNGTRLTVT.

The DNA for the CDR3 is TGTGCCAGTAGCCGGCCAGGGTACAATGAGCAGTTCTTC. As protein: CASSRPGYNEQFF. The chain joins TRBV19 to TRBJ2-1, with D possibly TRBD1 on 5 matching bases. Germline V gene lookup returns CDR1 LNHDA and CDR2 SQIVND (reference sequence). Trimming removed 6 bases from V and 4 bases from J, with 10 bases in between. The CDR3 is made up of 13 amino acids.

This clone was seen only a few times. The CDR3 sequence is CASSFGRGFYGYTF. The DNA for the CDR3 is TGTGCCAGCAGTTTCGGCAGGGGGTTTTATGGCTACACCTTC. The genes are TRBV28 and TRBJ1-2; 7 positions agree with TRBD1. The CDR3 sequence is 14 residues long. CDR1 is MDHEN, CDR2 SYDVKM, per germline. V lost 3 bases, J lost 5 bases, and 6 bases stayed unmatched.

The CDR3 spells CASSQDRSLETQYF. For the CDR3, the DNA is TGTGCCAGCAGCCAGGACAGGTCTTTGGAGACCCAGTACTTC. The chain links TRBV7-3 to TRBJ2-5; 7 bases map to TRBD1. The ends lost 5 bases at V and 5 bases at J; junction bases unmatched: 8. Germline values: CDR1 SGHTA, CDR2 FQGTGA. This CDR3 comprises 14 residues.

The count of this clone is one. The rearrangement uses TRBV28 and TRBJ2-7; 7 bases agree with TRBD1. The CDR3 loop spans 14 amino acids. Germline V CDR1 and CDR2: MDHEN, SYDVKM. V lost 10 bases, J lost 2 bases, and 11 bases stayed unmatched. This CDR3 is CATYAGTETYEQYF. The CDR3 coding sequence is TGTGCCACATATGCCGGGACAGAAACCTACGAGCAGTACTTC.